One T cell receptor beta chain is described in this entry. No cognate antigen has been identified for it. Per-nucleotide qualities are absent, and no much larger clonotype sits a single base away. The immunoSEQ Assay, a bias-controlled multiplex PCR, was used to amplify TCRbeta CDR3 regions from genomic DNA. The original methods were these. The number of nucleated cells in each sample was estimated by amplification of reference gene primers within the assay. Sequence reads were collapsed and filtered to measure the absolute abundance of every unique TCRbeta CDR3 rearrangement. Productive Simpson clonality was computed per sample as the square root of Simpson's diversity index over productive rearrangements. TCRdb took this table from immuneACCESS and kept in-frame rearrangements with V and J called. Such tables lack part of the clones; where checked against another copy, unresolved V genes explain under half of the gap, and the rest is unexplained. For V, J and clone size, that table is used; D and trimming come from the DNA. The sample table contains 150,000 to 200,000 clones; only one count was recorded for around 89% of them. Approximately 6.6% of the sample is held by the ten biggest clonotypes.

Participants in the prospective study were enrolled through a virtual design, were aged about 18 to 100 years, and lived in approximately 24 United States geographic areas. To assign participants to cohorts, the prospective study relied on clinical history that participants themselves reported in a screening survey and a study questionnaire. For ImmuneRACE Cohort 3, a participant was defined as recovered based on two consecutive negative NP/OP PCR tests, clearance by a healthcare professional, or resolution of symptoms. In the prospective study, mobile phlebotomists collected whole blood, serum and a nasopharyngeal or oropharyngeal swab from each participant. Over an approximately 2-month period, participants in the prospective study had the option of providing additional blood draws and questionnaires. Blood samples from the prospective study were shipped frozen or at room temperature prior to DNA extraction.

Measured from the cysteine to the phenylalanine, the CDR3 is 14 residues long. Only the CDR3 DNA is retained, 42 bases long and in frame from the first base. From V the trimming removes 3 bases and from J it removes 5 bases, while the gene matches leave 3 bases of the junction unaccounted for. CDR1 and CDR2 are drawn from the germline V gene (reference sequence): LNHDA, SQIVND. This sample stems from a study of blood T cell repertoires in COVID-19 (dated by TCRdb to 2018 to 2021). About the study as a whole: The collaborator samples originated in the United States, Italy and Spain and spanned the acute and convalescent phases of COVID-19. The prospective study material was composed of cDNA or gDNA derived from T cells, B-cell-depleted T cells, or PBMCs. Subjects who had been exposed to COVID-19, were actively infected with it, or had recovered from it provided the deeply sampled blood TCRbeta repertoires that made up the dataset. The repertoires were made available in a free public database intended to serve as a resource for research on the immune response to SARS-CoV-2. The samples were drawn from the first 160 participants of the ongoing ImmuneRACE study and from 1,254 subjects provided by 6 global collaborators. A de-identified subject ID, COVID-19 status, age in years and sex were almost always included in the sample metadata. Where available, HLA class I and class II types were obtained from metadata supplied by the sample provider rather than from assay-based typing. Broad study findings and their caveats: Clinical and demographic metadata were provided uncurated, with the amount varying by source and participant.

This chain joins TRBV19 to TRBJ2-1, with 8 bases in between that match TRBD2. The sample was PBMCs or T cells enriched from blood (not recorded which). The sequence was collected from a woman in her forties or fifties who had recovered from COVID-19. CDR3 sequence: CASSIGGAHNEQFF. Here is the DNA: TGTGCCAGTAGTATCGGGGGGGCCCACAATGAGCAGTTCTTC.